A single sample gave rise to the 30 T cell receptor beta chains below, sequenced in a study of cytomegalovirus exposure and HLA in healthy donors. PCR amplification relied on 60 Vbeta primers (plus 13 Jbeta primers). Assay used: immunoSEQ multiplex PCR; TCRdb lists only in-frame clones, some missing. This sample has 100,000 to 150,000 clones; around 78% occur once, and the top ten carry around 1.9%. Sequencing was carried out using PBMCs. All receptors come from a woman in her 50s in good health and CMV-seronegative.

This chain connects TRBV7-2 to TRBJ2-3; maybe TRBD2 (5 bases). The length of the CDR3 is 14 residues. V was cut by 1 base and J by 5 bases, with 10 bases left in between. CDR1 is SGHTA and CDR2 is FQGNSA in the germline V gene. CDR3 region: CASSLVRGGDTQYF. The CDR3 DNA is TGTGCCAGCAGCTTAGTACGGGGTGGAGATACGCAGTATTTT.

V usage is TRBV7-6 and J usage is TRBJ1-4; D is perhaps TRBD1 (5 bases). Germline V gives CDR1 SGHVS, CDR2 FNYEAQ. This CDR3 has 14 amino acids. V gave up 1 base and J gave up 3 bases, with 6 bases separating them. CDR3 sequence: CASSLGRANEKLFF. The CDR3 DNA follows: TGTGCCAGCAGCTTAGGCAGGGCTAATGAAAAACTGTTTTTT.

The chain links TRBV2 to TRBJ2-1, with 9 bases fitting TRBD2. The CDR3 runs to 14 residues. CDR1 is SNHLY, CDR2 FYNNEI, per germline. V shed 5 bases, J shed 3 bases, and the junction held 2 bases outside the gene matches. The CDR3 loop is CASSLAGFYNEQFF. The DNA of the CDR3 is TGTGCCAGCAGTCTAGCGGGATTCTACAATGAGCAGTTCTTC.

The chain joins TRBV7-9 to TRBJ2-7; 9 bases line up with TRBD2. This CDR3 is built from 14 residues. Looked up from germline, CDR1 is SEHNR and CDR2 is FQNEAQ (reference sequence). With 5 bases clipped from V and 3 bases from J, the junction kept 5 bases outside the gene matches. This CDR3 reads CASSQLAGGYEQYV. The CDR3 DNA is TGTGCCAGCAGCCAACTAGCGGGTGGCTACGAGCAGTACGTC.

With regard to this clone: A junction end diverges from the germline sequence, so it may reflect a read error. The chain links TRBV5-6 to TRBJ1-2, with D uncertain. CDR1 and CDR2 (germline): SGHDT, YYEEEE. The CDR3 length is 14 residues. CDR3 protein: CASSFTTTNYGHTF. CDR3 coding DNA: TGTGCCAGCAGCTTTACCACAACTAACTATGGCCACACCTTC.

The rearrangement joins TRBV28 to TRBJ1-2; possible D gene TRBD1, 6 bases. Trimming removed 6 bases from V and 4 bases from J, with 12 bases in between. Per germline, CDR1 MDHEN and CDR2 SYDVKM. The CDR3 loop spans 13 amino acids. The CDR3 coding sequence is TGTGCCAGCAGCCTACAGGGCCGCTATGGCTACACCTTC. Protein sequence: CASSLQGRYGYTF.

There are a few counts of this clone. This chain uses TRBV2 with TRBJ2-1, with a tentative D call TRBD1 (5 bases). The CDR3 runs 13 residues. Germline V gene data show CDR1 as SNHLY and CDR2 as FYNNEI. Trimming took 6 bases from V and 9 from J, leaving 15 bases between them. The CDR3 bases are TGTGCCAGCAGGCAGGGAAGTTGGGGTGAGCAGTTCTTC. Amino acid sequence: CASRQGSWGEQFF.

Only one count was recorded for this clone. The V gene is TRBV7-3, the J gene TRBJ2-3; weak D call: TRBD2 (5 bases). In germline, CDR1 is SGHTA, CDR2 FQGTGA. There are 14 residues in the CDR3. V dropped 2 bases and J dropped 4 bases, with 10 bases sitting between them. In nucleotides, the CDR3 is TGTGCCAGCAGCTTACCCGGACTGTCAGATACGCAGTATTTT. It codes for CASSLPGLSDTQYF.

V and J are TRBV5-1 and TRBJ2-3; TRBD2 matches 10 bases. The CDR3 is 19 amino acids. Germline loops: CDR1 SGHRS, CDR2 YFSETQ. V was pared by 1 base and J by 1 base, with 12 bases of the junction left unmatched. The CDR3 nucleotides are TGCGCCAGCAGCTTGTCTTCAATAGCGGGAGGCCGGCGCACAGATACGCAGTATTTT. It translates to CASSLSSIAGGRRTDTQYF.

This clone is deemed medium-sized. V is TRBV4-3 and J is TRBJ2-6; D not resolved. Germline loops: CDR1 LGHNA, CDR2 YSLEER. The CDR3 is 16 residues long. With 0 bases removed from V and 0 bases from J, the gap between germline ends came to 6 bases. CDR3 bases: TGCGCCAGCAGCCAAGATTCGGTCTCTGGGGCCAACGTCCTGACTTTC. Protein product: CASSQDSVSGANVLTF.

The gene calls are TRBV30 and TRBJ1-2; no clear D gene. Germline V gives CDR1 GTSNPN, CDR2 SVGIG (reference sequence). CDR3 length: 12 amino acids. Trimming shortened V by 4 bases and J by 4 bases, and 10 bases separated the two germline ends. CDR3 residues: CAWTPGSYGYTF. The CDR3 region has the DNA TGTGCCTGGACACCGGGTAGCTATGGCTACACCTTC.

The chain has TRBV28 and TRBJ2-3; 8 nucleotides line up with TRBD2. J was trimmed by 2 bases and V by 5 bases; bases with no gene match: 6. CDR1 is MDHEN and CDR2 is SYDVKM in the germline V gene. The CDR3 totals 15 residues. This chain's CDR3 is CASSSGTRYTDTQYF. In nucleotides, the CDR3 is TGTGCCAGCAGTAGTGGGACTAGATACACAGATACGCAGTATTTT.

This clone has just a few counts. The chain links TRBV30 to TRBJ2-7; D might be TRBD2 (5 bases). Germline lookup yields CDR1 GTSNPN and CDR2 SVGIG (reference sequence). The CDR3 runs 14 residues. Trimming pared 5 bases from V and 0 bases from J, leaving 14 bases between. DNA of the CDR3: TGTGCCTGGGGACGGGATGGGGACTCCTACGAGCAGTACTTC. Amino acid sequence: CAWGRDGDSYEQYF.

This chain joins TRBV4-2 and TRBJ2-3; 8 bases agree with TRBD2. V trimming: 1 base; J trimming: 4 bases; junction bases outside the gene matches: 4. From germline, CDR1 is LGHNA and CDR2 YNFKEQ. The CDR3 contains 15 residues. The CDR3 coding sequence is TGTGCCAGCAGCCAAGGGTCGGGGGGGGCAGATACGCAGTATTTT. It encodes CASSQGSGGADTQYF.

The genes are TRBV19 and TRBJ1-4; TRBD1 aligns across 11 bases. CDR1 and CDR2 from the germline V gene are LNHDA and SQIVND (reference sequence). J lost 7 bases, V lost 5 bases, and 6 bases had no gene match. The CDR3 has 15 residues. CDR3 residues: CASSPRTGGPEKLFF. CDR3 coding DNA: TGTGCCAGTAGTCCCCGGACAGGGGGCCCTGAAAAACTGTTTTTT.

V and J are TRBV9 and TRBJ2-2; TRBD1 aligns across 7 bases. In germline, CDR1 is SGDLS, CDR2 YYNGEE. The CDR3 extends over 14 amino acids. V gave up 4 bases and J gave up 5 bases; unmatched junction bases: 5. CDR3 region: CASSYLGQTGELFF. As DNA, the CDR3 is TGTGCCAGCAGCTATCTGGGACAGACCGGGGAGCTGTTTTTT.

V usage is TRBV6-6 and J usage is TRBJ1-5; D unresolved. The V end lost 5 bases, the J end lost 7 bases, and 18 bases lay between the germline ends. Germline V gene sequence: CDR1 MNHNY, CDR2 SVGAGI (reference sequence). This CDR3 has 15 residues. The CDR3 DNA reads TGTGCCAGCAGTCCCCTGTGGGGTGAGGGCCAGCCCCAGCATTTT. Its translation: CASSPLWGEGQPQHF.

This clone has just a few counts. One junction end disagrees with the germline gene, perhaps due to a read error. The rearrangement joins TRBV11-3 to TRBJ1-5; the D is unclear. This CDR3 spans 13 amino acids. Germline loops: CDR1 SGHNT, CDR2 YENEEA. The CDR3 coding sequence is TGTGCCAGCAGCCTAGAGGAGAATCAGCCCCAGAATTTT. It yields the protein CASSLEENQPQNF.

The CDR3 DNA is TGTGCCAGCAGCACGACTAGCGGGAGGGAGGGCGAGACCCAGTACTTC. It codes for CASSTTSGREGETQYF. The rearrangement links TRBV7-2 to TRBJ2-5; 14 bases line up with TRBD2. With 5 bases clipped from V and 5 bases from J, the junction kept 7 bases outside the gene matches. The CDR3 is 16 residues long. Germline values: CDR1 SGHTA, CDR2 FQGNSA.

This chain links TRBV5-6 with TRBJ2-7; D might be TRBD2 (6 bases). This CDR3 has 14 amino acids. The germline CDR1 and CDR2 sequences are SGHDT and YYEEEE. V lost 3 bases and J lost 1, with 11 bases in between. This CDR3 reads CASSSPRGSYEQYV. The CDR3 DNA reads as TGTGCCAGCAGCTCCCCGCGGGGTTCCTACGAGCAGTACGTC.

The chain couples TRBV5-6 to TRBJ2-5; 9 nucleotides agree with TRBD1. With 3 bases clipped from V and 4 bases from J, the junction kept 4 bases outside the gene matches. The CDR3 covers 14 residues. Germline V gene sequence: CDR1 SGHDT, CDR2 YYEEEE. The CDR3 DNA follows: TGTGCCAGCAGCTCCGGGACAGGGCGAGAGACCCAGTACTTC. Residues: CASSSGTGRETQYF.

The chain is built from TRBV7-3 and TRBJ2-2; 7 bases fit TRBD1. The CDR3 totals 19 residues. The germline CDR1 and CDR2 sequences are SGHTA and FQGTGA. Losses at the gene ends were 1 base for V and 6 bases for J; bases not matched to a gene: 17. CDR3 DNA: TGTGCCAGCAGCTTAAGGCCCCCGCAGCGAACAGGGGATGCCGGGGAGCTGTTTTTT. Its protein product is CASSLRPPQRTGDAGELFF.

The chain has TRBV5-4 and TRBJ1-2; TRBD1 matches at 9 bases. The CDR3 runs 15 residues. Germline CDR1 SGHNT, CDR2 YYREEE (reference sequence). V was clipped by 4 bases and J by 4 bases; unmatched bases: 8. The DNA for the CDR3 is TGTGCCAGCAGCGCTAACAAACAGGGGGCCTATGGCTACACCTTC. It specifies CASSANKQGAYGYTF. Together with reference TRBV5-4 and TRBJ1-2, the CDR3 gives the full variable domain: ETGVTQSPTHLIKTRGQQVTLRCSSQSGHNTVSWYQQALGQGPQFIFQYYREEENGRGNFPPRFSGLQFPNYSSELNVNALELDDSALYLCASSANKQGAYGYTFGSGTRLTVV.

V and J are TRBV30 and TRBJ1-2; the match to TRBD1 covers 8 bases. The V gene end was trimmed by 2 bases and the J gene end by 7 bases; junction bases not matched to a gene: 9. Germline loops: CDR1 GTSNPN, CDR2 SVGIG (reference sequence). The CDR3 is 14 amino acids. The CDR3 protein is CAWSSTPGGVGYTF. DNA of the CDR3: TGTGCCTGGAGTTCGACCCCAGGGGGCGTTGGCTACACCTTC.

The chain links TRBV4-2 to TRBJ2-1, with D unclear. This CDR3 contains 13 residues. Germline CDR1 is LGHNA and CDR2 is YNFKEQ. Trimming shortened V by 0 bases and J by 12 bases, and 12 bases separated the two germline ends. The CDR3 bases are TGTGCCAGCAGCCAAGATGAAGGCGCAGGGCAGTTCTTC. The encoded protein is CASSQDEGAGQFF.

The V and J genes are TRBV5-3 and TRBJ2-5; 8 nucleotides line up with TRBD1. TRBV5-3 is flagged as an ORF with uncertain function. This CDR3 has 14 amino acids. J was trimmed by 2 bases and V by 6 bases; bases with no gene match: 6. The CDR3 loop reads CARIPGQAQETQYF. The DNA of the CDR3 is TGTGCCAGAATACCGGGACAGGCGCAAGAGACCCAGTACTTC.

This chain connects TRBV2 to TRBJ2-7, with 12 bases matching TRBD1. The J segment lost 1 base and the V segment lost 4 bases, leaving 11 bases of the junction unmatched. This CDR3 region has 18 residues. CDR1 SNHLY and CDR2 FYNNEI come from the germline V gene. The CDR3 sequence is CASSGEGTGGLFSYEQYV. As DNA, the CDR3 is TGTGCCAGCAGTGGTGAGGGGACAGGGGGCTTATTTTCCTACGAGCAGTACGTC.

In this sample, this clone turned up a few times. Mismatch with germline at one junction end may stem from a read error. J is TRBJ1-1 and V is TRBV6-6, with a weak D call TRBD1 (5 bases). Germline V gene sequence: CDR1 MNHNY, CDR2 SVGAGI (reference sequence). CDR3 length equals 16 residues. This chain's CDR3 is CASSYSRQGGNPEAFF. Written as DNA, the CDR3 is TGTGCCAGCAGTTACTCCCGCCAGGGTGGGAACCCTGAAGCTTTCTTT.

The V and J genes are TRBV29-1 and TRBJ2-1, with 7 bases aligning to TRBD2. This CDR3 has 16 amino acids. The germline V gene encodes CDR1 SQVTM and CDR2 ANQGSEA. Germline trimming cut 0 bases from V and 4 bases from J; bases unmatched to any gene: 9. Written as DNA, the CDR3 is TGCAGCGTTGAAGATCCGGGGGGAGGCTGGTACAATGAGCAGTTCTTC. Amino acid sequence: CSVEDPGGGWYNEQFF.

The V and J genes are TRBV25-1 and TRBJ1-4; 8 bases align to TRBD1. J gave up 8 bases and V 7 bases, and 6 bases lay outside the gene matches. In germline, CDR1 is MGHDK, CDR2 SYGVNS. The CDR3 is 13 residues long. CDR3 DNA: TGTGCCAGCACTCAGGGGGCGCGAGAAAAACTGTTTTTT. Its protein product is CASTQGAREKLFF.